This T cell receptor (beta chain) was sequenced during a study of blood T cell repertoires in COVID-19. Study details: Samples taken during acute and convalescent COVID-19 were collected in the United States, Italy and Spain. T cells, B-cell-depleted T cells, or PBMCs supplied cDNA or gDNA.

Methods used by the authors: How many nucleated cells were present was estimated from reference gene primer amplification. Data came from immunoSEQ multiplex PCR; TCRdb stores just in-frame clones and leaves some out. D and trimming were read from the DNA, whereas the V and J calls and clone size are those reported in that table. The sample lists 90,000 to 100,000 clones, almost 85% occurring once. V was shortened by 5 bases and J by 5 bases, with 12 bases between the two germline ends. There are 13 residues in the CDR3. The rearrangement links TRBV12-3 or TRBV12-4 to TRBJ1-2; D unclear. The receptor was derived from a man aged 65-85 years with acute or convalescent COVID-19. Sequencing input: peripheral blood. For the CDR3, the DNA is TGTGCCAGCAGTGCTGGGCAAATATATGGCTACACCTTC. Translated, it gives CASSAGQIYGYTF.